What follows describes a single T cell receptor (beta chain). The entry originates in a study of sequential checkpoint blockade in melanoma. Study in general: Arm A got nivolumab then ipilimumab; arm B the reverse, 1:1.

Germline lookup yields CDR1 SGHVS and CDR2 FQNEAQ. CDR3 length: 16 amino acids. Trimming left V 4 bases short and J 3 bases short, with 16 bases between. The treatment is: randomized to nivolumab then ipilimumab (arm A) or the reverse (arm B). DNA-damaging chemotherapy had not been given to any patient beforehand. TCRdb's table, derived via immunoSEQ multiplex PCR, lists solely in-frame clones and lacks some. Of around 16,000 clones in the sample, roughly 93% were seen once. This receptor was taken from a human donor with melanoma. Specimen: CD8+ T cells sorted from blood (inferred from file names), collected from a patient given nivolumab and ipilimumab in sequence. The chain uses TRBV7-8 and TRBJ1-5; D is undetermined. The CDR3 region has the DNA TGTGCCAGCAGCTCAGCGGATGGGCCGTACAATCAGCCCCAGCATTTT. Translated: CASSSADGPYNQPQHF.